The 26 T cell receptor beta chains listed next were all sequenced from one sample in a study of prognosis after radiotherapy for stage I lung cancer. From genomic DNA, TCR beta CDR3 was amplified by two-round multiplex PCR. TRBV and TRBJ genes each had their own specific primers in first-round PCR. In TCRdb, the multiplex PCR reads were re-called with MiXCR into one record per CDR3 protein. The table shows 10,000 to 13,000 distinct CDR3 sequences, with less than 65% occurring only once. The starting material was PBMCs, obtained before or after stereotactic body radiation therapy (not recorded which). These receptors were obtained from a donor aged 50 or older with non-small cell lung cancer.

Regarding this clonotype: The junction does not match germline at one end; this may be a read error. The chain couples TRBV6-2 or TRBV6-3 to TRBJ1-6; the D is unclear. This CDR3 is built from 17 residues. The germline CDR1 and CDR2 sequences are MNHEY and SVGEGT. In DNA form, the CDR3 reads TGTGCCAGCATTTACTCAGATTGGCGACGGATGAATTCACCTCTCCACTTT. The encoded protein is CASIYSDWRRMNSPLHF.

Of note for this clonotype: This probably arose from a read error, given a far larger clone one base away. The rearrangement joins TRBV6-4 to TRBJ2-1; unclear D gene. Germline V gene sequence: CDR1 MRHNA, CDR2 SNTAGT. The CDR3 contains 14 residues. The germline V and J ends were trimmed by 3 bases and 10 bases, with 16 bases remaining between them. The CDR3 sequence: CASSEREWATEQFF. The CDR3 DNA reads as TGTGCCAGCAGTGAAAGGGAATGGGCTACAGAGCAGTTCTTC.

A word on this clonotype: The junction departs from the called germline gene at one end, perhaps through a read error. This sequence joins TRBV12-3 or TRBV12-4 and TRBJ2-6; no reliable D call. The CDR3 has 14 residues. The CDR3 protein is CASSFTTGSNVLTF. Here the CDR3 DNA reads TGTGCCAGCAGTTTCACCACTGGGTCCAACGTCCTGACTTTC.

This clonotype is labeled as medium-sized (0.01 to 0.1%). This chain links TRBV7-3 with TRBJ2-1, with D hard to call. The CDR3 extends over 14 amino acids. V lost 5 bases to trimming and J lost 0 bases, with 8 bases between them. The germline CDR1 and CDR2 sequences are SGHTA and FQGTGA. The DNA for the CDR3 is TGTGCCAGCAGCCCCTATAGCTCCTACAATGAGCAGTTCTTC. Its protein is CASSPYSSYNEQFF.

The chain links TRBV18 to TRBJ2-7; possibly TRBD1 for D (6 bases). CDR1 is KGHSH and CDR2 is LQKENI in the germline V gene. The CDR3 spans 18 residues. Between the trimmed V and J ends, which lost 1 base and 4 bases, there was a span of 23 bases. Written as DNA, the CDR3 is TGTGCCAGCTCACCACAGGTTAGGGGGTACAACCTTGGGTACGAGCAGTACTTC. It translates to CASSPQVRGYNLGYEQYF. Supplemented by reference TRBV18 and TRBJ2-7, the full variable domain reads NAGVMQNPRHLVRRRGQEARLRCSPMKGHSHVYWYRQLPEEGLKFMVYLQKENIIDESGMPKERFSAEFPKEGPSILRIQQVVRGDSAAYFCASSPQVRGYNLGYEQYFGPGTRLTVT.

This clonotype is classed as medium-sized (0.01 to 0.1%). The chain joins TRBV20-1 to TRBJ1-2; D is perhaps TRBD1 (5 bases). Trimming pared 5 bases from V and 4 bases from J, leaving 17 bases between. CDR3 size: 14 residues. Per the germline V gene, CDR1 is DFQATT and CDR2 is SNEGSKA (reference sequence). CDR3 bases: TGCAGTGCTGTCTCACTGAGGGGAGGCTATGGCTACACCTTC. It codes for CSAVSLRGGYGYTF.

This clonotype was seen at least ten times. This rearrangement joins TRBV4-1 to TRBJ2-1; 11 positions match TRBD2. Germline CDR1 MGHRA, CDR2 YSYEKL. Trimming at V came to 4 bases and at J to 0 bases, leaving 14 bases not matched to a gene. The CDR3 spans 20 residues. The CDR3 sequence is CASSPPASGRTLSSYNEQFF. CDR3 sequence (DNA): TGCGCCAGCAGCCCCCCGGCTAGCGGGAGGACTCTAAGCTCCTACAATGAGCAGTTCTTC.

As concerns this clonotype: The junction does not match germline at one end; this may be a read error. The chain is built from TRBV6-2 or TRBV6-3 and TRBJ2-1; 7 positions agree with TRBD2. Germline values: CDR1 MNHEY, CDR2 SVGEGT. This CDR3 is built from 15 residues. DNA of the CDR3: TGTCCCAGCAGTCACCGAGGGAGGGTGCGGAATGAGCAGTTCTTC. Encoded protein: CPSSHRGRVRNEQFF.

The chain employs TRBV12-3 or TRBV12-4 and TRBJ1-1; 9 bases agree with TRBD1. V gave up 6 bases and J gave up 11 bases; unmatched junction bases: 10. The CDR3 sequence is 13 residues long. The CDR3 sequence is CASSPAGQGWAFF. The CDR3 DNA reads TGTGCCAGCAGCCCGGCGGGACAGGGTTGGGCTTTCTTT.

The genes are TRBV6-1 and TRBJ1-2, with unresolved D. CDR3 length: 13 residues. The germline V gene has CDR1 MNHNS and CDR2 SASEGT. The ends were cut back, 2 bases at V and 4 bases at J, with 8 bases in the middle. The CDR3 coding sequence is TGTGCCAGCAGTGAATCTACGAGCTATGGCTACACCTTC. Its translation is CASSESTSYGYTF.

This clonotype is labeled medium-sized (0.01 to 0.1%). The V call is TRBV19, the J call TRBJ2-5; maybe TRBD1 (5 bases). The CDR3 consists of 15 residues. Germline V CDR1 and CDR2: LNHDA, SQIVND (reference sequence). Trimming took off 3 bases at V and 3 bases at J, with 14 bases between the two ends. CDR3 bases: TGTGCCAGTAGTATCCTGGGCAGGGAAGAAGAGACCCAGTACTTC. It encodes CASSILGREEETQYF. Supplemented by reference TRBV19 and TRBJ2-5, the full variable domain reads DGGITQSPKYLFRKEGQNVTLSCEQNLNHDAMYWYRQDPGQGLRLIYYSQIVNDFQKGDIAEGYSVSREKKESFPLTVTSAQKNPTAFYLCASSILGREEETQYFGPGTRLLVL.

J is TRBJ2-2 and V is TRBV7-2; 7 bases fit TRBD2. This CDR3 region has 14 residues. V was pared by 4 bases and J by 5 bases, with 4 bases of the junction left unmatched. CDR1 is SGHTA, CDR2 FQGNSA, per germline. CDR3 sequence (DNA): TGTGCCAGCAGCTGGGATAGCGGGACCGGGGAGCTGTTTTTT. Protein: CASSWDSGTGELFF.

This clonotype counts as medium-sized. The chain links TRBV2 to TRBJ2-1; D ambiguous. V dropped 6 bases and J dropped 0 bases, with 18 bases sitting between them. Germline V gene data show CDR1 as SNHLY and CDR2 as FYNNEI. This CDR3 spans 17 amino acids. The CDR3: CASRILGSSSSYNEQFF. The DNA for the CDR3 is TGTGCCAGCAGAATTTTGGGCAGTTCGAGCTCCTACAATGAGCAGTTCTTC.

About this clonotype: The junction departs from germline at one end; a sequencing error may be responsible. V usage is TRBV28 and J usage is TRBJ2-1; 8 bases are shared with TRBD2. Germline CDR1 reads MDHEN; CDR2 reads SYDVKM. The CDR3 totals 14 residues. The CDR3 nucleotides read TGTGCCAGCATTCTAACTAGCGGTTACAATGAGAAGTTCTTC. It specifies CASILTSGYNEKFF.

The V call is TRBV6-1, the J call TRBJ2-2; D remains unclear. Germline lookup yields CDR1 MNHNS and CDR2 SASEGT. V was cut by 4 bases and J by 0 bases, with 9 bases left in between. This CDR3 contains 15 residues. This CDR3 is CASSGRKSNTGELFF. Written as DNA, the CDR3 is TGTGCCAGCAGTGGGCGGAAGTCGAACACCGGGGAGCTGTTTTTT.

CDR3 in amino acids: CSARRAGGNTDTQYF. In DNA, the CDR3 is TGCAGCGCCCGAAGGGCGGGGGGAAACACAGATACGCAGTATTTT. The rearrangement uses TRBV29-1 and TRBJ2-3, with 8 bases fitting TRBD2. Losses at the gene ends were 7 bases for V and 2 bases for J; bases not matched to a gene: 11. The length of the CDR3 is 15 residues. Germline CDR1 is SQVTM and CDR2 is ANQGSEA.

This clonotype was observed a single time. A junction end diverges from the germline sequence, so it may reflect a read error. V gene TRBV7-3 combines with J gene TRBJ2-1; D gene uncertain. The CDR3 totals 14 residues. Germline V gives CDR1 SGHTA, CDR2 FQGTGA. This CDR3 is CAISPYISYNEQFF. DNA for the CDR3: TGTGCCATCAGCCCCTATATCTCCTACAATGAGCAGTTCTTC.

Judged by abundance, this clonotype is medium-sized. J is TRBJ2-7 and V is TRBV20-1; D may be TRBD1 or TRBD2 (5 bases each). V dropped 5 bases and J dropped 2 bases, with 10 bases sitting between them. This CDR3 is 12 amino acids long. The V gene's germline CDR1 is DFQATT and CDR2 SNEGSKA (reference sequence). CDR3 coding DNA: TGCAGTGCTCTCAGGGAGACCTACGAGCAGTACTTC. This gives the protein CSALRETYEQYF.

The chain has TRBV5-1 and TRBJ2-2, with D hard to call. This CDR3 has 15 residues. CDR1 SGHRS and CDR2 YFSETQ come from the germline V gene. V shed 4 bases and J shed 1 base, with 11 bases lying between them. CDR3 sequence: CASSPLSLNTGELFF. In DNA form, the CDR3 reads TGCGCCAGCAGCCCACTGTCGTTGAACACCGGGGAGCTGTTTTTT.

V gene TRBV28 combines with J gene TRBJ1-5, with 7 bases that match TRBD1. The CDR3 is 15 residues long. The germline CDR1 and CDR2 sequences are MDHEN and SYDVKM. J lost 6 bases, V lost 7 bases, and 12 bases had no gene match. In DNA form, the CDR3 reads TGTGCCAGCAAAAAGCAGGGGGGAGGAGGTCAGCCCCAGCATTTT. Translating gives CASKKQGGGGQPQHF.

On this clonotype itself: This sequence is one base from a far larger clone and is likely a read error. CDR3 amino acids: CATSKTSGRAYEQYF. CDR3 in DNA: TGTGCCACCAGCAAGACTAGCGGGAGAGCCTACGAGCAGTACTTC. The rearrangement joins TRBV24-1 to TRBJ2-7; 12 bases align to TRBD2. The CDR3 loop spans 15 amino acids. Trimming removed 7 bases from V and 2 bases from J; junction bases left unmatched: 5. Per germline, CDR1 KGHDR and CDR2 SFDVKD.

V usage is TRBV7-9 and J usage is TRBJ2-3; D possibly matches TRBD1 or TRBD2 (5 bases each). V was pared by 6 bases and J by 8 bases, with 18 bases between. The CDR3 consists of 14 residues. The V gene's germline CDR1 is SEHNR and CDR2 FQNEAQ (reference sequence). The CDR3 DNA is TGTGCCAGCAGTGGCCGGGACCCTAACCCTACGCAGTATTTT. Translating it yields CASSGRDPNPTQYF.

The chain has TRBV15 and TRBJ2-7, with D hard to call. Trimming took off 0 bases at V and 4 bases at J, with 10 bases between the two ends. The CDR3 extends over 14 amino acids. The germline V gene encodes CDR1 LNHNV and CDR2 YYDKDF (reference sequence). The chain's CDR3 is CATSREVAQYEQYF. DNA of the CDR3: TGTGCCACCAGCAGAGAGGTAGCTCAATACGAGCAGTACTTC.

The chain is built from TRBV5-1 and TRBJ2-7; 10 bases are a match to TRBD2. The CDR3 extends over 15 amino acids. Germline-derived CDR1 and CDR2 are SGHRS and YFSETQ. The junction had 13 bases not matched to a gene; V was cut back by 6 bases and J by 7 bases. In DNA form, the CDR3 reads TGCGCCAGCACTCTGCTAGCGGGGGCCGGGGGGGAGCAGTACTTC. This translates into CASTLLAGAGGEQYF.

Concerning this clonotype: With a far larger clone one base away, a read error is the likely cause. The J gene is TRBJ2-2, the V gene TRBV25-1; D call uncertain. The J call could be wrong; TRBJ1-4 is a better fit for the DNA end. Per germline, CDR1 MGHDK and CDR2 SYGVNS. CDR3 length equals 15 residues. In DNA form, the CDR3 reads TGTGCCATCAGTGAATTCGGTCGAGCAAATGAAAAACTGTTTTTT. This encodes CAISEFGRANEKLFF.

This clonotype was counted many times. One end of the junction is discordant with germline, which a read error may explain. The V gene is TRBV2, the J gene TRBJ1-1; D might be TRBD1 (5 bases). The CDR3 sequence is 12 residues long. CDR1 and CDR2 from the germline V gene are SNHLY and FYNNEI. CDR3 amino acids: CAGSYGGTEAFF. For the CDR3, the DNA is TGTGCCGGCAGTTACGGGGGCACTGAAGCTTTCTTT.